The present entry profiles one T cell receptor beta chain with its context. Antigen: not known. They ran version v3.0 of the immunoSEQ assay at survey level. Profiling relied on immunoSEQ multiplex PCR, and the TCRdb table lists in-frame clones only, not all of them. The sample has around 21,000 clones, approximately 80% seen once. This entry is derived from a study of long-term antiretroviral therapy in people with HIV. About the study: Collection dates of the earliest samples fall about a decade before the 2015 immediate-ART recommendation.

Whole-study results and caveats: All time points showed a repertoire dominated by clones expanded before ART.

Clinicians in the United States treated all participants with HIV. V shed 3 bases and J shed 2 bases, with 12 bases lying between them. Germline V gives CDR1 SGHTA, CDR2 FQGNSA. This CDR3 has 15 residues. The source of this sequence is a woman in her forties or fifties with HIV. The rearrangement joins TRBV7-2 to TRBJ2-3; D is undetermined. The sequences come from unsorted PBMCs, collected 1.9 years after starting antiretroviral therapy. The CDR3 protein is CASSFNRVFTDTQYF. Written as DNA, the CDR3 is TGTGCCAGCAGCTTTAACAGAGTCTTCACAGATACGCAGTATTTT.